The 11 T cell receptor beta chains reported below all come from one sample, sequenced in a study of cytomegalovirus exposure and HLA in healthy donors. Primers: 60 Vbeta forward and 13 Jbeta reverse. TCRdb keeps only in-frame clones here, not all; method: immunoSEQ multiplex PCR. The specimen's table records approximately 180,000 clones. The source material was PBMCs. Source of these receptors: a man aged 30 to 45 in good health and CMV-seronegative.

V and J are TRBV4-3 and TRBJ2-7; unclear D gene. The V end lost 4 bases, the J end lost 3 bases, and 16 bases lay between the germline ends. There are 15 residues in the CDR3. Germline values: CDR1 LGHNA, CDR2 YSLEER. The CDR3 coding sequence is TGCGCCAGCAGCCGCTCCACCTCCGCGGACTACGAGCAGTACTTC. It specifies CASSRSTSADYEQYF.

This sequence joins TRBV5-4 and TRBJ1-2; D is perhaps TRBD1 (6 bases). V lost 0 bases, J lost 1 base, and 10 bases lay in between. The V gene's germline CDR1 is SGHNT and CDR2 YYREEE (reference sequence). The CDR3 totals 15 residues. The CDR3 coding sequence is TGTGCCAGCAGCTTGGCCCTACAGGGTAACTATGGCTACACCTTC. The encoded protein is CASSLALQGNYGYTF.

CDR3 nucleotide sequence: TGTGCCAGCAGTTACTCTAGCGGGAGGGCCCCCTACGAGCAGTACTTC. Encoded protein: CASSYSSGRAPYEQYF. This chain joins TRBV6-5 and TRBJ2-7, with 11 positions matching TRBD2. The CDR3 sequence is 16 residues long. V dropped 0 bases and J dropped 2; count of bases not matched to a gene: 3. Per the germline V gene, CDR1 is MNHEY and CDR2 is SVGAGI.

This chain uses TRBV9 with TRBJ1-1, with 8 bases that match TRBD1. The CDR3 is 13 amino acids. J lost 8 bases, V lost 4 bases, and 7 bases had no gene match. CDR1 is SGDLS, CDR2 YYNGEE, per germline. CDR3 in DNA: TGTGCCAGCAGCCCAGGGCGGGACAGGGAAGCTTTCTTT. Encoded protein: CASSPGRDREAFF.

The chain has TRBV5-1 and TRBJ2-7, with D possibly TRBD1 on 6 matching bases. The CDR3 covers 14 residues. Germline CDR1 SGHRS, CDR2 YFSETQ. Trimming took 5 bases from V and 2 from J, leaving 14 bases between them. CDR3 sequence: CASSFRTATYEQYF. The CDR3 nucleotides read TGCGCCAGCAGTTTTCGGACAGCGACCTACGAGCAGTACTTC.

This sequence joins TRBV7-3 and TRBJ2-1; TRBD2 aligns across 8 bases. The V gene's germline CDR1 is SGHTA and CDR2 FQGTGA. The CDR3 consists of 18 residues. J gave up 0 bases and V 3 bases, and 10 bases lay outside the gene matches. The CDR3 sequence: CASSLGRGGTSSYNEQFF. The CDR3 coding sequence is TGTGCCAGCAGCTTGGGTCGGGGCGGGACTAGCTCCTACAATGAGCAGTTCTTC. Using reference TRBV7-3 and TRBJ2-1 for the parts outside the CDR3, the full variable domain is GAGVSQTPSNKVTEKGKYVELRCDPISGHTALYWYRQSLGQGPEFLIYFQGTGAADDSGLPNDRFFAVRPEGSVSTLKIQRTERGDSAVYLCASSLGRGGTSSYNEQFFGPGTRLTVL.

The chain links TRBV5-1 to TRBJ2-1; perhaps TRBD2 as D (6 bases). Germline V CDR1 and CDR2: SGHRS, YFSETQ. The CDR3 covers 16 residues. V lost 5 bases and J 0 bases, leaving 15 bases between the germline ends. The CDR3 region has the DNA TGCGCCAGCAGGGGCGGGCCAGCGGGCTCCTACAATGAGCAGTTCTTC. Translation: CASRGGPAGSYNEQFF.

The CDR3, as DNA: TGTGCCAGCAGCCAAGAACAGGGGGCGTTTGGCTACACCTTC. Translated, it gives CASSQEQGAFGYTF. The V gene is TRBV14, the J gene TRBJ1-2, with 9 bases fitting TRBD1. Germline V lookup: CDR1 SGHDN, CDR2 FVKESK. There are 14 residues in the CDR3. V gave up 0 bases and J gave up 7 bases; unmatched junction bases: 3.

V usage is TRBV10-1 and J usage is TRBJ2-1, with 9 bases matching TRBD1. Germline assignment: CDR1 WNHNN and CDR2 SYGVQD (reference sequence). CDR3 length equals 14 residues. After removal of 6 bases from V and 4 bases from J, the junction contained 4 bases not matched to a gene. The CDR3 nucleotides are TGCGCCAGCAGATACAGGGGGCCATACAATGAGCAGTTCTTC. It translates to CASRYRGPYNEQFF.

Details on this clone: This same CDR3 is encoded by further DNA sequences in the sample. V and J are TRBV7-2 and TRBJ2-7, with 7 bases identical to TRBD1. The CDR3 runs 15 residues. Trimming took 5 bases from V and 0 from J; bases not matched to a gene: 7. CDR1 SGHTA and CDR2 FQGNSA come from the germline V gene. This chain's CDR3 is CASSADRPPSYEQYF. In nucleotides, the CDR3 is TGTGCCAGCAGCGCGGACAGGCCACCCTCCTACGAGCAGTACTTC.

The J gene is TRBJ2-4, the V gene TRBV9; no definite D call. The germline CDR1 and CDR2 sequences are SGDLS and YYNGEE. V gave up 5 bases and J gave up 10 bases, with 19 bases separating them. The CDR3 contains 14 residues. CDR3 loop: CASRRVPTDGIQYF. DNA of the CDR3: TGTGCCAGCAGACGAGTCCCGACTGATGGGATTCAGTACTTC.